The source of this T cell receptor beta chain is a study of T cell repertoires in cytomegalovirus infection. Study summary: Public TCR beta signatures were indicative of both CMV infection and a matching HLA type.

TCRdb fed the reads into MiXCR, producing one record per CDR3 protein. The data show about 310,000 distinct CDR3 sequences, 15% to 20% seen once. About this clonotype itself: The antigen is undetermined.

General study findings and limits: Totalled public TCR beta family frequency picked out people who carried CMV plus the relevant HLA. It was HLA-C-restricted CMV-specific TCR beta clonotypes that dominated the response ex vivo.

CDR1 and CDR2 (germline): SGHDT, YYEEEE. CDR3 length: 16 amino acids. V lost 1 base, J lost 1 base, and 12 bases lay in between. Sequencing was performed on PBMCs. The genes are TRBV5-6 and TRBJ1-3; maybe TRBD1 (5 bases). The receptor was isolated from a human donor in good health (CMV status not recorded). Some clones in this sample may be carry-over from other donors' samples. The CDR3 loop reads CASSLFPTVSGNTIYF. CDR3 DNA sequence: TGTGCCAGCAGCTTGTTTCCGACAGTTTCTGGAAACACCATATATTTT.